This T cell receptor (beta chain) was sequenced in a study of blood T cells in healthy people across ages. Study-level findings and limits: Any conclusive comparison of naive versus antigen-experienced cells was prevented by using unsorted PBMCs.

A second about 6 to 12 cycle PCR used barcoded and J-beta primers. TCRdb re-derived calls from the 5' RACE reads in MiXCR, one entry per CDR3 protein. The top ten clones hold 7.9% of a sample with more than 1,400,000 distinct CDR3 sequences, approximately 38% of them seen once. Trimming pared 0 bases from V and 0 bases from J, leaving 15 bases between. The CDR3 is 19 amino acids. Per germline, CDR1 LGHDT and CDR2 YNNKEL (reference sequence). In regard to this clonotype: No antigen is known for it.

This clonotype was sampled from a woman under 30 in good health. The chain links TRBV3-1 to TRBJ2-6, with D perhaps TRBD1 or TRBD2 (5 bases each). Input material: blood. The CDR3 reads CASSQDRGPLSSGANVLTF. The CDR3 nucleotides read TGTGCCAGCAGCCAAGATCGGGGCCCTCTAAGCTCTGGGGCCAACGTCCTGACTTTC. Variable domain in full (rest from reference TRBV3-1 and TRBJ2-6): DTAVSQTPKYLVTQMGNDKSIKCEQNLGHDTMYWYKQDSKKFLKIMFSYNNKELIINETVPNRFSPKSPDKAHLNLHINSLELGDSAVYFCASSQDRGPLSSGANVLTFGAGSRLTVL.